The rows below give T cell receptor beta chains drawn from one sample of a study of cytomegalovirus exposure and HLA in healthy donors. TCRdb keeps only in-frame clones here, not all; method: immunoSEQ multiplex PCR. In the table there are 200,000 to 250,000 clones, about 81% of which are singletons. Sequenced material: PBMCs. The source of these receptors is a woman aged 40 to 55 in good health and CMV-seronegative. Each CDR3 is given with its conserved first and last residue. The D gene is left open where the match is weak.

V gene,D gene,J gene,CDR3 protein
TRBV14,-,TRBJ2-2,CASSRPAGLPGELFF
TRBV11-2,TRBD2,TRBJ2-5,CASSFASGSWLPQETQYF
TRBV19,TRBD2,TRBJ2-7,CASSRESGGDYEQYF
TRBV7-9,-,TRBJ2-3,CASSLLSRTDTQYF
TRBV2,TRBD1,TRBJ2-7,CASKKGQGTYEQYF
TRBV7-9,-,TRBJ2-3,CASTDQKGTDTQYF
TRBV30,-,TRBJ2-7,CAWSGLTYYEQYF
TRBV6-4,TRBD2,TRBJ2-7,CATAPTSGAYEQYF
TRBV27,TRBD1,TRBJ2-4,CASSPWTGGKNIQYF
TRBV11-2,TRBD1,TRBJ1-3,CASSQWTGSSGNTIYF
TRBV29-1,-,TRBJ1-1,CSVSYAGEAFF
TRBV10-3,TRBD1,TRBJ1-2,CAISQGDFYGYTF
TRBV5-1,TRBD2,-,CASSPGAGGRVGETQYF
TRBV7-3,TRBD1,TRBJ1-1,CASSLTGFTEAFF
TRBV30,-,TRBJ1-5,CAWSIPGNQPQHF
TRBV30,-,TRBJ1-2,CAWSVQNRNYGYTF
TRBV19,-,TRBJ1-5,CASQTGGPDQPQHF
TRBV7-2,TRBD2,TRBJ2-1,CASSPGGLAVEQFF
TRBV6-6,TRBD1,TRBJ2-7,CASSRKTGTGAYEQYF
TRBV12-5,-,TRBJ1-1,CASGLVGSNTEAFF
TRBV27,TRBD1,TRBJ1-6,CASSLWDRGNSPLHF
TRBV28,-,TRBJ1-2,CAIRPTQYGYTF
TRBV5-1,TRBD1,TRBJ1-4,CASRGTDNEKLFF
TRBV5-6,TRBD1,TRBJ1-6,CASSRRDRWISPLHF
TRBV30,-,TRBJ2-7,CAWRVAYEQYF
TRBV5-4,TRBD2,TRBJ2-7,CASTRDGLAGRYEQYF
TRBV10-2,-,TRBJ1-1,CATSWGVNTEAFF
TRBV28,-,TRBJ1-5,CASSLSFGSEPQHF
TRBV19,TRBD1,TRBJ2-6,CAISTGQGATGANVLTF
TRBV10-3,-,TRBJ2-1,CAISVQGGDGEQFF
TRBV9,TRBD2,TRBJ2-1,CASSVISGSWYNEQFF
TRBV28,-,TRBJ2-3,CASSLSGGRRTDTQYF
TRBV30,-,TRBJ1-2,CAWSLTGSGYTF
TRBV7-8,TRBD2,TRBJ2-1,CASSLGTSGSNEQFF
TRBV5-6,-,TRBJ1-1,CASSFFRGATEAFF
TRBV9,-,TRBJ1-1,CASSVKDSTEAFF
TRBV5-1,-,TRBJ2-7,CASSSAHGQTYEQYF
TRBV19,TRBD2,TRBJ2-5,CASSWTSGLGEETQYF
TRBV5-4,TRBD1,TRBJ1-1,CASSLPGQALKSTEAFF
TRBV5-4,-,TRBJ1-2,CASSLGRGPNYGYTF
TRBV30,-,TRBJ2-1,CAWSVKGSSGNEQFF